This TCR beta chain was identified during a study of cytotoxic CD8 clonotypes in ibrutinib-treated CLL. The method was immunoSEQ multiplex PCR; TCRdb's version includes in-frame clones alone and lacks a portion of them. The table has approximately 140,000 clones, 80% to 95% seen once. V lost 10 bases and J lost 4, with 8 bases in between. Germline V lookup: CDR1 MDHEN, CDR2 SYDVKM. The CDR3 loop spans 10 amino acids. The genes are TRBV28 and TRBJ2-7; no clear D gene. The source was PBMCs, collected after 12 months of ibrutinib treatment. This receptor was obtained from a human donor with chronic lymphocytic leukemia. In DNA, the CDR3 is TGTGCCACCTTGGATTACGAGCAGTACTTC. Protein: CATLDYEQYF.